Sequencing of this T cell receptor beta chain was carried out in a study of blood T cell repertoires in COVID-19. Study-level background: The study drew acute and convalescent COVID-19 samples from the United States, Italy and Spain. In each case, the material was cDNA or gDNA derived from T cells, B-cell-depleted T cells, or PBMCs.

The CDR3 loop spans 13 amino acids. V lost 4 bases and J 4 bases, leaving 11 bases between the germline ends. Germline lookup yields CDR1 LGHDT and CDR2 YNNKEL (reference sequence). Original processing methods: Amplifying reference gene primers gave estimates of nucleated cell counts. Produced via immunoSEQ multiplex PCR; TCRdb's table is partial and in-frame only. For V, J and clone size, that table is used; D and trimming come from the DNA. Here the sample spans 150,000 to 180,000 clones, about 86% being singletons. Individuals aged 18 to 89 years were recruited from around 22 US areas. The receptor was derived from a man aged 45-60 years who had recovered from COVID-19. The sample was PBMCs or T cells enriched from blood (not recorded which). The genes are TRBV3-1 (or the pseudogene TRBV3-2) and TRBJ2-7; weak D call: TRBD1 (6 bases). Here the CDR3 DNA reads TGTGCCAGCAGCCCAGGGGTCTTTTACGAGCAGTACTTC. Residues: CASSPGVFYEQYF.